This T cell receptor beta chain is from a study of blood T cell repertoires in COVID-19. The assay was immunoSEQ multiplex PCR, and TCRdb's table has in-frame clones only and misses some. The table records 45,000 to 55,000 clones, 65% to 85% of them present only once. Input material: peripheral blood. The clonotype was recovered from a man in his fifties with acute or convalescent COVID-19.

CDR3 sequence (DNA): TGTGCCAGCAGGCTGACAGGTCGGGTGCAGTATTTT. Translated: CASRLTGRVQYF. The chain employs TRBV2 and TRBJ2-3, with a tentative D call TRBD1 (6 bases). The CDR3 has 12 amino acids. Trimming pared 6 bases from V and 11 bases from J, leaving 15 bases between. The germline V gene has CDR1 SNHLY and CDR2 FYNNEI.